The following is a TCR beta chain sequence with its context. This clonotype was seen ten or more times. Its antigen remains unidentified. Per-base qualities were not stored, and no clone one base away is much larger. The sample belongs to a study of molecular identifiers for immune sequencing clone quantification (dated by TCRdb to 2016 to 2018). Turning to the overall study: For a replicate experiment, RNA from approximately 20,000 or 100,000 naive CD8 T cells was divided into five aliquots, and four of the five aliquots were sequenced. This methods study benchmarked molecular-identifier clustering-based TCR repertoire sequencing (MIDCIRS) and TCR RNA copy counting, using CD8 T cells to do so.

The library came from PCR. The data were produced on an Illumina HiSeq 4000. Preparation of bulk TCR libraries followed a previously described approach, with the TCR primers listed in Table S5. Purification of total RNA was performed with the Qiagen AllPrep DNA/RNA kit. Before any analysis, reads coming from multiple sequencing runs of the same library were combined into one pool. As for the original processing: Reads were retained only if an exact TCR constant sequence was present, and the retained reads were trimmed to 150 nt and grouped according to their 12-nt molecular barcodes. Within each barcode group, reads were sub-clustered at a 15% Levenshtein threshold, and quality-weighted consensus sequences were built per RNA molecule. Non-functional sequences were discarded, and so were lower-count sequences lying one edit away from another sequence. Based on a fit of two negative binomial distributions, barcode sub-clusters having less than 20% of the maximum read count were discarded. Using fastp trimming at Q25 and MiXCR clonotype assembly, TCRdb reanalyzed the public sequencing data and kept in-frame beta chains. Each record represents a unique CDR3 protein, reported with the most common genes and DNA among its rows. These V and J calls rely on TCRdb rather than the paper's analysis. Across this sample there are about 640,000 distinct CDR3 sequences, with about 20% seen only once. Approximately 0.9% of the sample goes to the ten largest clones.

Including cysteine and phenylalanine, the CDR3 has 15 amino acids. Just the 45-base CDR3 DNA is kept, in frame starting at base 1. For CDR1 and CDR2, the germline V gene lists MDHEN and SYDVKM. Trimmed from V: 3 bases; trimmed from J: 4 bases; junction bases lacking a gene match: 7. Findings and caveats that apply to the study as a whole: Spiked-in Jurkat TCR RNA equivalent to a single cell was reported to be detectable even among approximately 1 million naive CD8 T cells. Naive libraries contained spiked-in Jurkat TCR RNA (approximately nine copies' worth), which is not part of the donor repertoire. The sizes of highly expanded clones could end up underestimated when identical TCR molecules share a barcode. When barcode sub-clustering was not used, chimeric consensus sequences inflated TCR diversity, with chimeras reaching as high as 47%. Approximately 3.3 recovered TCR RNA copies per cell were obtained by modeling, versus approximately 10 by digital PCR, implying a capture efficiency of 25% to 30%. In CMV-specific effector cells, over 98% of molecules were held by clones above 20 RNA copies, whereas under 1% of molecules were held by such clones in naive cells.

Libraries of naive CD8 T cells were built from approximately 20,000 to 1,000,000 sorted cells, with 10%, 30% or 50% of the purified RNA used. On a BD FACSAria II, naive CD8 T cells were FACS-sorted as CD8+CD4-CCR7+CD45RA+ and collected into RLT Plus buffer. Approximately 9 TCR copies' worth of Jurkat RNA were spiked into roughly 20,000-1,000,000 naive CD8 T cell samples to test detection sensitivity. CD8 T cells were enriched with RosetteSep CD8+ T Cell Enrichment Cocktail and Ficoll-Paque, followed by ACK red cell lysis. This receptor was taken from a human donor in good health. Some libraries in this study had Jurkat cell RNA spiked in. Material for sequencing was naive CD8+ T cells from blood, with Jurkat cell RNA spiked in. The sample's cell subset or site label, decoded: FACS-sorted CD8+CD4-CCR7+CD45RA+ naive T cells. The sequence joins TRBV28 to TRBJ1-1, with 8 junctional bases fitting TRBD1. In nucleotides, the sequence is TGTGCCAGCAGTTTCCGTGGACAGGGAGTCACTGAAGCTTTCTTT. This gives the protein CASSFRGQGVTEAFF.